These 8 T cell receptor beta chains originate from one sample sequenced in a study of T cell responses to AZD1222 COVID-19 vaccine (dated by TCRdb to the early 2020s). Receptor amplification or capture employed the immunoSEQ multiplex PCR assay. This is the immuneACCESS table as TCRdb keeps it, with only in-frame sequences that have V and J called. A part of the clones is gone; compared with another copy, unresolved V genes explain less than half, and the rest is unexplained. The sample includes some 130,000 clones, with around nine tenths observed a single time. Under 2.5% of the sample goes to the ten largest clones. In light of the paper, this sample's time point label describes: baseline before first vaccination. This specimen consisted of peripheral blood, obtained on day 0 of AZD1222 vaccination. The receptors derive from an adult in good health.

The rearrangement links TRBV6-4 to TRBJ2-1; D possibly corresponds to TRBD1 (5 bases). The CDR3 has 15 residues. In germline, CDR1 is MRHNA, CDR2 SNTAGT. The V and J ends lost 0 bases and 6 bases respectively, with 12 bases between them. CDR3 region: CASSDSQGMVNEQFF. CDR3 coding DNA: TGTGCCAGCAGTGACTCCCAGGGAATGGTCAATGAGCAGTTCTTC.

CDR3 sequence: CASSYWGMRNEQFF. DNA for the CDR3: TGTGCCAGCAGTTACTGGGGGATGAGAAATGAGCAGTTCTTC. The chain combines TRBV6-2 or TRBV6-3 with TRBJ2-1, with D possibly being TRBD1 or TRBD2 (5 bases each). With 1 base removed from V and 7 bases from J, the gap between germline ends came to 11 bases. The CDR3 has 14 amino acids. From germline, CDR1 is MNHEY and CDR2 SVGEGT.

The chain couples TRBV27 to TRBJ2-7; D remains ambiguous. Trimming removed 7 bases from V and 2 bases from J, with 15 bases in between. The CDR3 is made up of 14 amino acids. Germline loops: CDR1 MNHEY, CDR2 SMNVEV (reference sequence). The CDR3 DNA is TGTGCCAGCAAGAAATGGCAGCCCACCTACGAGCAGTACTTC. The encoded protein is CASKKWQPTYEQYF.

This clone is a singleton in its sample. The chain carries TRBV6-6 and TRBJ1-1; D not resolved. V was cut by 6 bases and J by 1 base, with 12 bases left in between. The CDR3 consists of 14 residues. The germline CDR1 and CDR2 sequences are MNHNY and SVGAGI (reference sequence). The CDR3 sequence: CASSPVYPNTEAFF. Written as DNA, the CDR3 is TGTGCCAGCAGCCCTGTATATCCGAACACTGAAGCTTTCTTT.

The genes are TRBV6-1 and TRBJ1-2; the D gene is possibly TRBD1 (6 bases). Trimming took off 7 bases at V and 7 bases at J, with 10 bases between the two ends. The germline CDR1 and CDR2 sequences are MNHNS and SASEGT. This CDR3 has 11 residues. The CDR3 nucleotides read TGTGCCAGCAAACGGGGGGCTGGCTACACCTTC. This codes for CASKRGAGYTF.

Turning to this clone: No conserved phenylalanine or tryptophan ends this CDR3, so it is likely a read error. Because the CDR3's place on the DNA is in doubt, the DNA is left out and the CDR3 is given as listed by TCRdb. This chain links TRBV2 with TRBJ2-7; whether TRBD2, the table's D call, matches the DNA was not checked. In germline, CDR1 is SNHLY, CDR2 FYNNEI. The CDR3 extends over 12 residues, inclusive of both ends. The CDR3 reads CASSHLKSGGCL.

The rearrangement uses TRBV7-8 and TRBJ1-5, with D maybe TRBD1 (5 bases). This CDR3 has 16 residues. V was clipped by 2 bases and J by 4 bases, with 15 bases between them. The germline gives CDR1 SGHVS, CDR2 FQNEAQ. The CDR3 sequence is CASSLTGVVNNQPQHF. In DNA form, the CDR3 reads TGTGCCAGCAGCTTAACGGGGGTGGTTAATAATCAGCCCCAGCATTTT.

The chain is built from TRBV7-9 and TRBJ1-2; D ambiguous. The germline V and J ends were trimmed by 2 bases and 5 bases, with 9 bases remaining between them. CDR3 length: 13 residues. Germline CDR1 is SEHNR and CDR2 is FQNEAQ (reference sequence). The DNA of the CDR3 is TGTGCCAGCAGCTTAAATCAACAATATGGCTACACCTTC. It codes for CASSLNQQYGYTF.